Below are 19 T cell receptor beta chains sequenced from a single sample in a study of Ad26.COV2.S vaccination and SARS-CoV-2 variants. Repertoires were generated with immunoSEQ multiplex PCR, while TCRdb's copy carries only in-frame clones and drops some. The profile shows about 350,000 clones, roughly 94% of them singletons. This sample comprised peripheral blood, obtained after recovery from COVID-19. The receptors come from a human donor who had recovered from COVID-19.

This rearrangement joins TRBV25-1 to TRBJ1-2; a possible D gene is TRBD1 (5 bases). V was shortened by 0 bases and J by 8 bases, with 13 bases between the two germline ends. This CDR3 region has 14 residues. CDR1 is MGHDK and CDR2 is SYGVNS in the germline V gene. The CDR3 nucleotides read TGTGCCAGCAGTGAATACCGGGGCCCGGGGGGCTACACCTTC. Amino acid sequence: CASSEYRGPGGYTF.

This rearrangement joins TRBV11-2 to TRBJ2-3, with 12 bases identical to TRBD2. The CDR3 length is 16 residues. Germline V gene lookup returns CDR1 SGHAT and CDR2 FQNNGV. V dropped 4 bases and J dropped 1; count of bases not matched to a gene: 3. This CDR3 is CASSSGTSGRTDTQYF. The CDR3 bases are TGTGCCAGCAGCTCGGGGACTAGCGGGCGCACAGATACGCAGTATTTT.

The chain links TRBV6-5 to TRBJ1-6; tentative D call: TRBD1 (5 bases). V lost 2 bases to trimming and J lost 9 bases, with 14 bases between them. The CDR3 runs 15 residues. Germline V gene lookup returns CDR1 MNHEY and CDR2 SVGAGI. In nucleotides, the CDR3 is TGTGCCAGCAGTTACGGAGGGACTGGGGTTTCACCCCTCCACTTT. Protein sequence: CASSYGGTGVSPLHF.

In its sample, this clone was seen once. The chain uses TRBV5-1 and TRBJ1-2; D is unclear. CDR1 SGHRS and CDR2 YFSETQ come from the germline V gene. Trimming took off 0 bases at V and 6 bases at J, with 12 bases between the two ends. This CDR3 spans 14 amino acids. CDR3 coding DNA: TGCGCCAGCAGCTTGGAAGGGATAGGTAATGGCTACACCTTC. Protein product: CASSLEGIGNGYTF.

The rearrangement uses TRBV5-6 and TRBJ2-1; 10 nucleotides agree with TRBD2. The CDR3 runs 17 residues. V shed 4 bases, J shed 2 bases, and the junction held 9 bases outside the gene matches. Germline V CDR1 and CDR2: SGHDT, YYEEEE. The CDR3 region has the DNA TGTGCCAGCAGCCACACTCTAGCGGGGGCTCCCTACAATGAGCAGTTCTTC. Protein: CASSHTLAGAPYNEQFF.

CDR3 bases: TGTGCCAGCAGCGCTCTGATAAGCCATAGCTCCTACAATGAGCAGTTCTTC. This sequence encodes CASSALISHSSYNEQFF. The V call is TRBV7-9, the J call TRBJ2-1; D unresolved. This CDR3 region has 17 residues. Germline CDR1 is SEHNR and CDR2 is FQNEAQ (reference sequence). Deletions cut 5 bases from V and 0 bases from J, with 17 bases between.

V is TRBV7-8 and J is TRBJ1-2; 10 nucleotides line up with TRBD1. The CDR3 covers 16 residues. V lost 5 bases, J lost 3 bases, and 9 bases stayed unmatched. Germline values: CDR1 SGHVS, CDR2 FQNEAQ. The CDR3 DNA reads as TGTGCCAGCAGCCGGGGACAGGGGACGATGGACTATGGCTACACCTTC. Translating it yields CASSRGQGTMDYGYTF.

The J gene is TRBJ2-3, the V gene TRBV10-3; D not certain. The germline CDR1 and CDR2 sequences are ENHRY and SYGVKD. The CDR3 is made up of 14 amino acids. V was cut by 0 bases and J by 0 bases, with 4 bases left in between. CDR3 bases: TGTGCCATCAGTGAGTCGACTAGCACAGATACGCAGTATTTT. This translates into CAISESTSTDTQYF.

The DNA for the CDR3 is TGTGCCAGCAGCTCCCGACAGGGGGCAAACACCGGGGAGCTGTTTTTT. As protein: CASSSRQGANTGELFF. The chain joins TRBV7-6 to TRBJ2-2; 10 bases match TRBD1. In germline, CDR1 is SGHVS, CDR2 FNYEAQ. The trim removed 4 bases at V and 2 bases at J, leaving 4 bases unmatched. The CDR3 has 16 amino acids. The complete variable domain, with remaining parts taken from reference TRBV7-6 and TRBJ2-2, reads GAGVSQSPRYKVTKRGQDVALRCDPISGHVSLYWYRQALGQGPEFLTYFNYEAQQDKSGLPNDRFSAERPEGSISTLTIQRTEQRDSAMYRCASSSRQGANTGELFFGEGSRLTVL.

The V and J genes are TRBV3-1 (or the pseudogene TRBV3-2) and TRBJ1-2; TRBD1 agrees at 7 bases. CDR3 length: 14 residues. Looked up from germline, CDR1 is LGHDT and CDR2 is YNNKEL (reference sequence). Losses at the gene ends were 8 bases for V and 4 bases for J; bases not matched to a gene: 10. CDR3 sequence (DNA): TGTGCCAGCGGACGACAGGGTCGAAGCTATGGCTACACCTTC. Its protein is CASGRQGRSYGYTF.

The rearrangement links TRBV10-3 to TRBJ2-5, with 7 bases fitting TRBD1. V lost 10 bases and J lost 5; bases outside the gene matches: 7. The CDR3 extends over 12 amino acids. Germline lookup yields CDR1 ENHRY and CDR2 SYGVKD. The CDR3 DNA reads TGTGCCACCCATGACAGGGCGGAGACCCAGTACTTC. Translated: CATHDRAETQYF.

The chain uses TRBV5-1 and TRBJ2-7, with 7 bases identical to TRBD1. V dropped 7 bases and J dropped 6; count of bases not matched to a gene: 13. Germline assignment: CDR1 SGHRS and CDR2 YFSETQ. The CDR3 is 14 residues long. CDR3 bases: TGCGCCAGCGGATACCGGACAGGAGGCGGCGAGCAGTACTTC. Amino acids: CASGYRTGGGEQYF. Supplemented by reference TRBV5-1 and TRBJ2-7, the full variable domain reads KAGVTQTPRYLIKTRGQQVTLSCSPISGHRSVSWYQQTPGQGLQFLFEYFSETQRNKGNFPGRFSGRQFSNSRSEMNVSTLELGDSALYLCASGYRTGGGEQYFGPGTRLTVT.

The chain carries TRBV7-2 and TRBJ1-3; 7 positions agree with TRBD1. Per germline, CDR1 SGHTA and CDR2 FQGNSA. This CDR3 region has 15 residues. V trimming: 3 bases; J trimming: 4 bases; junction bases outside the gene matches: 6. CDR3 nucleotides: TGTGCCAGCAGCTTTGACAGGGCTTGGGGAAACACCATATATTTT. It encodes CASSFDRAWGNTIYF.

The rearrangement uses TRBV4-1 and TRBJ1-1; tentatively, D is TRBD1 (5 bases). V lost 7 bases, J lost 0 bases, and 12 bases lay in between. The germline V gene has CDR1 MGHRA and CDR2 YSYEKL. The length of the CDR3 is 14 residues. Written as DNA, the CDR3 is TGCGCCAGCACCACAGGTCCCATGAACACTGAAGCTTTCTTT. This codes for CASTTGPMNTEAFF.

This clone was counted between two and nine times. The CDR3 region is CASSLRQDLNSPLHF. CDR3 DNA: TGTGCCAGCAGTTTGAGACAGGACCTTAATTCACCCCTCCACTTT. The chain joins TRBV27 to TRBJ1-6; D might be TRBD1 (6 bases). The CDR3 runs to 15 residues. The germline CDR1 and CDR2 sequences are MNHEY and SMNVEV (reference sequence). The V gene lost 3 bases and the J gene lost 6 bases, with 12 bases spanning the gap.

This clone was seen just once. The chain joins TRBV6-5 to TRBJ2-7, with a tentative D call TRBD1 (5 bases). The CDR3 totals 12 residues. The germline V and J ends were trimmed by 4 bases and 5 bases, with 9 bases remaining between them. The V gene's germline CDR1 is MNHEY and CDR2 SVGAGI. This chain's CDR3 is CASSLAGNEQYF. The CDR3 DNA reads TGTGCCAGCAGTTTGGCAGGGAACGAGCAGTACTTC.

The J gene is TRBJ1-1, the V gene TRBV7-9, with D maybe TRBD1 (6 bases). With 1 base removed from V and 1 base from J, the gap between germline ends came to 13 bases. Looked up from germline, CDR1 is SEHNR and CDR2 is FQNEAQ (reference sequence). CDR3 size: 16 residues. The CDR3 reads CASSLVTGFGNTEAFF. CDR3 in DNA: TGTGCCAGCAGCTTAGTAACAGGGTTTGGGAACACTGAAGCTTTCTTT.

V is TRBV5-1 and J is TRBJ2-1, with D hard to call. The CDR3 is 14 amino acids. CDR1 is SGHRS, CDR2 YFSETQ, per germline. V was pared by 3 bases and J by 9 bases, with 16 bases between. The chain's CDR3 is CASSYSLGRREQFF. CDR3 in DNA: TGCGCCAGCAGCTACTCATTGGGCCGCCGTGAGCAGTTCTTC.

The CDR3 DNA sequence: TGTGCCAGCAGTGTCCTCGATCTCGGGACACAGACCTTAGAGCAGTACTTC. Translating it yields CASSVLDLGTQTLEQYF. The J gene is TRBJ2-7, the V gene TRBV27; D possibly corresponds to TRBD1 (6 bases). Trimming stripped 5 bases from V and 7 bases from J, with 27 bases between. The CDR3 consists of 17 residues. Germline CDR1 and CDR2: MNHEY and SMNVEV (reference sequence).